One and the same sample provided the 19 T cell receptor beta chains below, sequenced in a study of blood T cell repertoires in COVID-19. The data were produced by immunoSEQ multiplex PCR, yet TCRdb's version contains in-frame clones alone and is incomplete. The sample yields about 250,000 clones, about 86% seen once. The source material was peripheral blood. These receptors all stem from a man in his forties with active or convalescent COVID-19.

The J gene is TRBJ2-1, the V gene TRBV5-4; D unclear. The V gene's germline CDR1 is SGHNT and CDR2 YYREEE (reference sequence). The CDR3 extends over 15 amino acids. V lost 2 bases and J 0 bases, leaving 9 bases between the germline ends. CDR3 sequence (DNA): TGTGCCAGCAGCTTTAGCTGGAGCTCCTACAATGAGCAGTTCTTC. It yields the protein CASSFSWSSYNEQFF.

The rearrangement uses TRBV7-3 and TRBJ1-4; a weak D match, TRBD1 (5 bases). The V end was cut by 3 bases, the J end by 3 bases, with 11 bases between. Germline CDR1 reads SGHTA; CDR2 reads FQGTGA. The CDR3 runs to 15 residues. This CDR3 reads CASSFETASNEKLFF. As DNA, the CDR3 is TGTGCCAGCAGCTTCGAGACAGCTTCTAATGAAAAACTGTTTTTT.

The CDR3 DNA reads as TGTGCCTGGGGTACAGGGGGCCCGGGGACCGGGGAGCTGTTTTTT. It is translated as CAWGTGGPGTGELFF. V usage is TRBV30 and J usage is TRBJ2-2; 9 positions match TRBD1. The CDR3 totals 15 residues. V shed 5 bases, J shed 5 bases, and the junction held 9 bases outside the gene matches. Per the germline V gene, CDR1 is GTSNPN and CDR2 is SVGIG (reference sequence).

V gene TRBV5-1 combines with J gene TRBJ1-2; tentative D call: TRBD1 (6 bases). Deletions cut 4 bases from V and 6 bases from J, with 16 bases between. CDR1 SGHRS and CDR2 YFSETQ come from the germline V gene. CDR3 size: 14 residues. The CDR3 DNA is TGCGCCAGCAGCGCCCAGACAGGTCCGGATGGCTACACCTTC. It codes for CASSAQTGPDGYTF.

V gene TRBV5-1 combines with J gene TRBJ2-6; TRBD2 might be the D (6 bases). V lost 3 bases and J lost 3, with 7 bases in between. The germline V gene has CDR1 SGHRS and CDR2 YFSETQ. The CDR3 is 14 amino acids. CDR3 in DNA: TGCGCCAGCAGCTGGGGAGGTGGGGCCAACGTCCTGACTTTC. Protein product: CASSWGGGANVLTF.

This sequence joins TRBV7-3 and TRBJ2-1, with 9 bases matching TRBD2. With V trimmed by 5 bases and J by 9 bases, 11 bases remained unmatched. The CDR3 runs to 15 residues. The V gene's germline CDR1 is SGHTA and CDR2 FQGTGA. In DNA form, the CDR3 reads TGTGCCAGCAGCCGTACTAGCGGGCCCGGGCCTGAGCAGTTCTTC. This sequence encodes CASSRTSGPGPEQFF.

The chain links TRBV18 to TRBJ1-1; tentatively, D is TRBD1 (5 bases). The CDR3 sequence is 16 residues long. Germline lookup yields CDR1 KGHSH and CDR2 LQKENI. Trimming cost V 3 bases and J 3 bases, with 17 bases left between them. The CDR3, as DNA: TGTGCCAGCTCACCTCGATTGGCGGACACTTACACTGAAGCTTTCTTT. Its translation is CASSPRLADTYTEAFF.

V is TRBV19 and J is TRBJ1-3; D unresolved. The CDR3 spans 15 residues. Germline CDR1 is LNHDA and CDR2 is SQIVND (reference sequence). Deletions cut 4 bases from V and 0 bases from J, with 10 bases between. CDR3 region: CASSRAQFSGNTIYF. The CDR3 DNA sequence: TGTGCCAGTAGTAGGGCCCAGTTCTCTGGAAACACCATATATTTT.

The chain has TRBV2 and TRBJ1-6; no clear D gene. The CDR3 runs to 16 residues. The germline V gene has CDR1 SNHLY and CDR2 FYNNEI. V dropped 1 base and J dropped 0 bases, with 7 bases sitting between them. The CDR3 DNA follows: TGTGCCAGCAGTGAAGTGTTGAGCTCCTATAATTCACCCCTCCACTTT. This sequence encodes CASSEVLSSYNSPLHF.

Only one count was recorded for this clone. The chain employs TRBV21-1 and TRBJ1-2. TRBV21-1 counts as a pseudogene. The CDR3 runs 15 residues. CDR3 sequence: CASSSTPGGASGYTF. CDR3 nucleotide sequence: TGTGCCAGCAGCTCGACTCCCGGGGGGGCTAGTGGCTACACCTTC.

V gene TRBV5-1 combines with J gene TRBJ2-4, with 10 bases lining up with TRBD2. The CDR3 length is 16 residues. Germline trimming cut 2 bases from V and 4 bases from J; bases unmatched to any gene: 6. Looked up from germline, CDR1 is SGHRS and CDR2 is YFSETQ. CDR3 DNA: TGCGCCAGCAGCTTAACTAGCGGGGCGGGGAAAAACATTCAGTACTTC. Amino acid sequence: CASSLTSGAGKNIQYF.

The V and J genes are TRBV30 and TRBJ1-5; the match to TRBD1 covers 8 bases. The length of the CDR3 is 15 residues. Germline CDR1 and CDR2: GTSNPN and SVGIG (reference sequence). Losses at the gene ends were 2 bases for V and 5 bases for J; bases not matched to a gene: 8. CDR3 bases: TGTGCCTGGAGTCGCAAGCCAGGGGGCCATCAGCCCCAGCATTTT. Protein product: CAWSRKPGGHQPQHF.

The chain links TRBV28 to TRBJ2-3; tentatively, D is TRBD2 (5 bases). Trimming shortened V by 1 base and J by 2 bases, and 19 bases separated the two germline ends. The CDR3 has 18 amino acids. The germline gives CDR1 MDHEN, CDR2 SYDVKM. In DNA form, the CDR3 reads TGTGCCAGCAGTTTATACGGCGGGTCTACGGGGAACACAGATACGCAGTATTTT. This translates into CASSLYGGSTGNTDTQYF.

V usage is TRBV2 and J usage is TRBJ1-1; no reliable D call. Germline CDR1 reads SNHLY; CDR2 reads FYNNEI. The CDR3 extends over 14 amino acids. With 7 bases removed from V and 1 base from J, the gap between germline ends came to 13 bases. For the CDR3, the DNA is TGTGCCAGCATGACCGCGGGATGGAACACTGAAGCTTTCTTT. Encoded protein: CASMTAGWNTEAFF. Combining the CDR3 with reference TRBV2 and TRBJ1-1 gives the whole variable domain EPEVTQTPSHQVTQMGQEVILRCVPISNHLYFYWYRQILGQKVEFLVSFYNNEISEKSEIFDDQFSVERPDGSNFTLKIRSTKLEDSAMYFCASMTAGWNTEAFFGQGTRLTVV.

A remark on this clone: Other DNA sequences from this sample encode an identical CDR3 as well. The chain carries TRBV27 and TRBJ1-5; D ambiguous. The CDR3 totals 14 residues. Germline assignment: CDR1 MNHEY and CDR2 SMNVEV (reference sequence). V shed 3 bases and J shed 2 bases, with 8 bases lying between them. The CDR3 sequence is CASSFSGGNQPQHF. The CDR3 DNA follows: TGTGCCAGCAGTTTCTCGGGTGGCAATCAGCCCCAGCATTTT.

The genes are TRBV27 and TRBJ1-5, with D perhaps TRBD1 (5 bases). CDR3 length: 17 amino acids. In germline, CDR1 is MNHEY, CDR2 SMNVEV (reference sequence). Trimming took 5 bases from V and 0 from J, leaving 17 bases between them. The CDR3 DNA sequence: TGTGCCAGCAGTAAACGGGGGTACGATAATAGCAATCAGCCCCAGCATTTT. Translated: CASSKRGYDNSNQPQHF.

The chain is built from TRBV12-5 and TRBJ1-2; 7 bases align to TRBD1. Germline CDR1 reads LGHNT; CDR2 reads FRNRAP. The trim removed 1 base at V and 8 bases at J, leaving 13 bases unmatched. The CDR3 covers 16 residues. The CDR3 coding sequence is TGTGCTAGTGGTTTGGCATACACGAACAGGGGCCAGGGCTACACCTTC. Protein sequence: CASGLAYTNRGQGYTF. Full variable domain (remainder filled in from reference TRBV12-5 and TRBJ1-2): DARVTQTPRHKVTEMGQEVTMRCQPILGHNTVFWYRQTMMQGLELLAYFRNRAPLDDSGMPKDRFSAEMPDATLATLKIQPSEPRDSAVYFCASGLAYTNRGQGYTFGSGTRLTVV.

The rearrangement joins TRBV2 to TRBJ2-7, with 9 nucleotides matching TRBD2. Germline V gene data show CDR1 as SNHLY and CDR2 as FYNNEI. The V gene end was trimmed by 2 bases and the J gene end by 5 bases; junction bases not matched to a gene: 10. This CDR3 contains 16 residues. The CDR3 sequence: CASSESEWGLAHEQYF. CDR3 in DNA: TGTGCCAGCAGTGAATCGGAATGGGGACTAGCCCACGAGCAGTACTTC.

The chain couples TRBV11-3 to TRBJ2-7; the D gene is possibly TRBD2 (6 bases). V lost 6 bases to trimming and J lost 6 bases, with 21 bases between them. This CDR3 spans 15 amino acids. The germline V gene encodes CDR1 SGHNT and CDR2 YENEEA. In DNA, the CDR3 is TGTGCCAGCAGTTGGGACTTCCCGATGGGCGGCGAGCAGTACTTC. This encodes CASSWDFPMGGEQYF.